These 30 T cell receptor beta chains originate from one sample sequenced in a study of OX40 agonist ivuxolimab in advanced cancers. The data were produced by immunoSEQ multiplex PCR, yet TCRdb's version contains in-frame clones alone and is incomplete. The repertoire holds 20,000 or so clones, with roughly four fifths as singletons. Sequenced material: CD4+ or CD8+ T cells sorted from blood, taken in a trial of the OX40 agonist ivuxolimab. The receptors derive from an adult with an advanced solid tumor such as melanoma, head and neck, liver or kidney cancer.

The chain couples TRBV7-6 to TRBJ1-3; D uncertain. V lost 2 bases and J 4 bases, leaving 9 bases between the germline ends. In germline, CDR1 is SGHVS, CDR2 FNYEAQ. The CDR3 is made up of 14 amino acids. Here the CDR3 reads CASSLSPVGNTIYF. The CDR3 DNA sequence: TGTGCCAGCAGCTTAAGCCCAGTCGGAAACACCATATATTTT.

The CDR3 DNA is TGCGCCAGCAGCCAAGCCCCGGGTCAGGGGGCGGGTGGGACCCAGTACTTC. This sequence encodes CASSQAPGQGAGGTQYF. The chain carries TRBV4-1 and TRBJ2-5, with 8 bases identical to TRBD1. The CDR3 consists of 17 residues. V shed 1 base, J shed 7 bases, and the junction held 14 bases outside the gene matches. Germline-derived CDR1 and CDR2 are MGHRA and YSYEKL.

The CDR3 DNA reads as TGTGCCAGCAGGGTTGGCAATGAGCAGTTCTTC. As protein: CASRVGNEQFF. V and J are TRBV27 and TRBJ2-1; D gene unclear. The CDR3 contains 11 residues. Trimming took off 6 bases at V and 6 bases at J, with 6 bases between the two ends. Germline loops: CDR1 MNHEY, CDR2 SMNVEV (reference sequence).

The CDR3 is CASTQSGVTDTQYF. CDR3 DNA sequence: TGTGCCAGCACCCAAAGCGGGGTCACAGATACGCAGTATTTT. The chain uses TRBV2 and TRBJ2-3; 7 positions match TRBD2. Germline V gene sequence: CDR1 SNHLY, CDR2 FYNNEI. This CDR3 has 14 residues. With 7 bases clipped from V and 2 bases from J, the junction kept 6 bases outside the gene matches.

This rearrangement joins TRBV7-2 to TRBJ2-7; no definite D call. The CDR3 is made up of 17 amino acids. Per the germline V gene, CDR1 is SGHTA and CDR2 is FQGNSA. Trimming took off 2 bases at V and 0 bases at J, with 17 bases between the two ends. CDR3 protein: CASSLFGPQATSYEQYF. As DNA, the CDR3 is TGTGCCAGCAGCTTATTCGGTCCCCAGGCCACCTCCTACGAGCAGTACTTC.

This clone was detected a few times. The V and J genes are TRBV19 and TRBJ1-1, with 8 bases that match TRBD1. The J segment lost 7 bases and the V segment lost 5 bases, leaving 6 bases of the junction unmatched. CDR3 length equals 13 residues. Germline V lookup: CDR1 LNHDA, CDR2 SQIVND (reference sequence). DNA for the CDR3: TGTGCCAGTAGTTGGACAGGGCGAGGTGAAGCTTTCTTT. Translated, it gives CASSWTGRGEAFF.

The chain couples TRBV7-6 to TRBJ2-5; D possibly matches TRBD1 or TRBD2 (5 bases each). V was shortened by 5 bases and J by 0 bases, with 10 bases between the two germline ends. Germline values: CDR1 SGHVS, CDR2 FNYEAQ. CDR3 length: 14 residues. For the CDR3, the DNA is TGTGCCAGCAGCCTGAGGGGAAACCAAGAGACCCAGTACTTC. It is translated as CASSLRGNQETQYF.

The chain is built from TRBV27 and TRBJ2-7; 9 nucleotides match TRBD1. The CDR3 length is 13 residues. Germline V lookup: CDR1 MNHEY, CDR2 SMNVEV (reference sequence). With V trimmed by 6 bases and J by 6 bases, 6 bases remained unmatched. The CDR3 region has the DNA TGTGCCAGCAGCTCTACAGGGGGCGTCGAGCAGTACTTC. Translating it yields CASSSTGGVEQYF.

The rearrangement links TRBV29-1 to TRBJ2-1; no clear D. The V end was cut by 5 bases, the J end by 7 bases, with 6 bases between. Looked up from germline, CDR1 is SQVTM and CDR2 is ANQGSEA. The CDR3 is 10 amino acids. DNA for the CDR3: TGCAGCGTTCAGGCGAATGAGCAGTTCTTC. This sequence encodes CSVQANEQFF.

The CDR3 sequence: CASTTGGDEKLFF. CDR3 sequence (DNA): TGTGCCAGCACCACCGGGGGGGATGAAAAACTGTTTTTT. This sequence joins TRBV19 and TRBJ1-4; maybe TRBD1 (5 bases). The CDR3 consists of 13 residues. The V end was cut by 9 bases, the J end by 6 bases, with 14 bases between. The germline V gene has CDR1 LNHDA and CDR2 SQIVND (reference sequence).

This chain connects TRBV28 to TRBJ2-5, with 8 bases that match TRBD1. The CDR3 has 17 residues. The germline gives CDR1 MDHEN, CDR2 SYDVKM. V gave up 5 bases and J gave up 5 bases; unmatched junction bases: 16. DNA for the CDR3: TGTGCCAGCAGTCTCCCCCCGGAGACAGGGGTCGTGGAGACCCAGTACTTC. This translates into CASSLPPETGVVETQYF.

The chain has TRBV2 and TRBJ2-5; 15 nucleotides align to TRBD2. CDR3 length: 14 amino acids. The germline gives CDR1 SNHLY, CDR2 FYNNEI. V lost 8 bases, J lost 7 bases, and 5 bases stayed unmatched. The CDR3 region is CASQGLAGGVTQYF. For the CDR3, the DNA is TGTGCCAGCCAGGGACTAGCGGGAGGTGTGACCCAGTACTTC.

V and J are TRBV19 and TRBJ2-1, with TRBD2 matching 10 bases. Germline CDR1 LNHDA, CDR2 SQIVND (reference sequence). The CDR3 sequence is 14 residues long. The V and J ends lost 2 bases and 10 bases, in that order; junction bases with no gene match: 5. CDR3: CASSISSGSGEQFF. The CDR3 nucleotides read TGTGCCAGTAGTATATCTAGCGGGAGTGGAGAGCAGTTCTTC. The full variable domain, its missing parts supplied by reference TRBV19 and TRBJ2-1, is DGGITQSPKYLFRKEGQNVTLSCEQNLNHDAMYWYRQDPGQGLRLIYYSQIVNDFQKGDIAEGYSVSREKKESFPLTVTSAQKNPTAFYLCASSISSGSGEQFFGPGTRLTVL.

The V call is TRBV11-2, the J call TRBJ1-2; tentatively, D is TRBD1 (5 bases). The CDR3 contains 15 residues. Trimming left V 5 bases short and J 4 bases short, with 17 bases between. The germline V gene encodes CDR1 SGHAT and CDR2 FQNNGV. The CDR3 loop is CASSHGGGTSYGYTF. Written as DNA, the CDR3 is TGTGCCAGCAGCCACGGGGGGGGTACCTCCTATGGCTACACCTTC.

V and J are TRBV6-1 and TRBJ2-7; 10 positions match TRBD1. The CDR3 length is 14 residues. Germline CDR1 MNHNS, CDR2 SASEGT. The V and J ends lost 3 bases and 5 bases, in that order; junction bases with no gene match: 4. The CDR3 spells CASSEDRGVNEQYF. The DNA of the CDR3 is TGTGCCAGCAGTGAGGACAGGGGGGTCAACGAGCAGTACTTC.

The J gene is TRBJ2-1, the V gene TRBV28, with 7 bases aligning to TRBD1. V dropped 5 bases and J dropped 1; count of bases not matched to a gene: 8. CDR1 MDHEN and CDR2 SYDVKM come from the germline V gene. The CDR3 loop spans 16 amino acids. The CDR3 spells CASSTTGERSYNEQFF. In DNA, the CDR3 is TGTGCCAGCAGTACAACAGGGGAGAGGTCCTACAATGAGCAGTTCTTC.

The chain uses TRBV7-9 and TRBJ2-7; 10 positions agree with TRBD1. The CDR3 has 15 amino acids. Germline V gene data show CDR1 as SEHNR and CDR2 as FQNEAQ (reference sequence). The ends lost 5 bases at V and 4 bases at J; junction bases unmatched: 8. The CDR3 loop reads CASSPGTGEPYEQYF. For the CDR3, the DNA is TGTGCCAGCAGCCCCGGGACAGGGGAACCATACGAGCAGTACTTC.

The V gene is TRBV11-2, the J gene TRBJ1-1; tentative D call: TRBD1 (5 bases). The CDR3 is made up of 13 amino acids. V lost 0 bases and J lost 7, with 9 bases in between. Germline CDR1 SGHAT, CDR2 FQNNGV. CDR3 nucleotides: TGTGCCAGCAGCTTAGATAGGGGATTTGAAGCTTTCTTT. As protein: CASSLDRGFEAFF.

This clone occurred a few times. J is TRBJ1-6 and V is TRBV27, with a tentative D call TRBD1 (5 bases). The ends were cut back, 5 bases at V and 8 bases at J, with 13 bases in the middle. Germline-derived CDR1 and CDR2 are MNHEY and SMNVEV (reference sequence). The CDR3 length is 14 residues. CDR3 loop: CASSPTGAHSPLHF. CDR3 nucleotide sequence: TGTGCCAGCAGTCCCACCGGGGCCCATTCACCCCTCCACTTT.

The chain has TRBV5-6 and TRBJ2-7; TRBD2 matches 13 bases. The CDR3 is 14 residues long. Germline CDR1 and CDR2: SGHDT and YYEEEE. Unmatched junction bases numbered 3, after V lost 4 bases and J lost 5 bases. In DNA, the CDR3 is TGTGCCAGCAGCGCAGGACTAGCGGGAGACGAGCAGTACTTC. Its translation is CASSAGLAGDEQYF.

CDR3 sequence: CASSYWDADYEQYF. CDR3 in DNA: TGTGCCAGCAGCTATTGGGACGCAGACTACGAGCAGTACTTC. J is TRBJ2-7 and V is TRBV28; D tentatively fits TRBD1 or TRBD2 (5 bases each). V lost 6 bases and J lost 3, with 15 bases in between. The CDR3 covers 14 residues. The germline gives CDR1 MDHEN, CDR2 SYDVKM.

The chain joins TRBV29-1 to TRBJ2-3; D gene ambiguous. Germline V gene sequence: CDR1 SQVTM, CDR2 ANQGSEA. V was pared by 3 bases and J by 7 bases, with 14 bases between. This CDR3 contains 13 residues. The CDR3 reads CSVEGSGQYTQYF. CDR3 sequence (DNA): TGCAGCGTTGAGGGGTCAGGTCAATATACGCAGTATTTT.

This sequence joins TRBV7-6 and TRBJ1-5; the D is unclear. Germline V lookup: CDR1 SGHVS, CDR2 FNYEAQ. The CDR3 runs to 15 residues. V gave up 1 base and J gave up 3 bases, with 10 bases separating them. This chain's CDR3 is CASSLDRRPNQPQHF. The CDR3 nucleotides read TGTGCCAGCAGCTTAGATAGACGCCCCAATCAGCCCCAGCATTTT.

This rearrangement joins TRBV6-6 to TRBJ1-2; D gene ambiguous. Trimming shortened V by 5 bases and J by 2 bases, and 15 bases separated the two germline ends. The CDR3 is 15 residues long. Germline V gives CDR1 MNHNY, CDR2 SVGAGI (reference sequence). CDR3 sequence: CASSPLEARNYGYTF. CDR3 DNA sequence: TGTGCCAGCAGTCCTTTAGAGGCAAGAAACTATGGCTACACCTTC.

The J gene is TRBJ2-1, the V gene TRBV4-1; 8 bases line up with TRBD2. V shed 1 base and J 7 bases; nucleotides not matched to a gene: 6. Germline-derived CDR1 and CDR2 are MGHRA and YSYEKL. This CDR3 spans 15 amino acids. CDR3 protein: CASSQVSSGGNEQFF. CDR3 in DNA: TGCGCCAGCAGCCAAGTGTCCAGCGGGGGTAATGAGCAGTTCTTC.

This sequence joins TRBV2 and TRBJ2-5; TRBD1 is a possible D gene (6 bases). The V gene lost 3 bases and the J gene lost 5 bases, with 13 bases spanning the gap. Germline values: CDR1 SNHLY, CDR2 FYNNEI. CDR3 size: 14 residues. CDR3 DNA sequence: TGTGCCAGCAGTGATGACAGGCTAGGGGAGACCCAGTACTTC. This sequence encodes CASSDDRLGETQYF.

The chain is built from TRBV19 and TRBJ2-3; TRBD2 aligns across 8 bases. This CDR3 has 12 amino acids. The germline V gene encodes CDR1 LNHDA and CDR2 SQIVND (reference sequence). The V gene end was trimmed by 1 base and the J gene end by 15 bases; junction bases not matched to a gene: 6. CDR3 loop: CASSIGGTSYYF. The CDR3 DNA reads TGTGCCAGTAGTATAGGCGGGACTAGTTACTATTTT.

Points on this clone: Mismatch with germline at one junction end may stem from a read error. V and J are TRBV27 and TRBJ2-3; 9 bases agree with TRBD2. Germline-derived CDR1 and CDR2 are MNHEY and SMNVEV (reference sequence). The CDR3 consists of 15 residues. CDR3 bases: TGTGCCAGCAGCTCGGTCGGGACTAGCAGAGATACGCAGTATTTT. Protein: CASSSVGTSRDTQYF.

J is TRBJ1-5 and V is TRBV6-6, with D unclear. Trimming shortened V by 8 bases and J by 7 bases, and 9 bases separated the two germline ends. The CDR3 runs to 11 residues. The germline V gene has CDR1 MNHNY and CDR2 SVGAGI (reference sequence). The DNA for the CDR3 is TGTGCCAGCGGGTACGGCCAGCCCCAGCATTTT. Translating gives CASGYGQPQHF.

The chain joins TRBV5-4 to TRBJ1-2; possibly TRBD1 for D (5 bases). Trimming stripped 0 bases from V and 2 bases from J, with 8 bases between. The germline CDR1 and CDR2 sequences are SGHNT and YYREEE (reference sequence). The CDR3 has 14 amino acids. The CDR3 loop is CASSLEGENYGYTF. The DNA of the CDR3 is TGTGCCAGCAGCTTGGAAGGGGAGAACTATGGCTACACCTTC.